What follows are 20 T cell receptor beta chains derived from one specimen sequenced in a study of cytomegalovirus exposure and HLA in healthy donors. Here immunoSEQ multiplex PCR was the method, and the copy in TCRdb shows in-frame clones only, minus some. The table shows about 200,000 clones, with 83% occurring only once. The specimen sequenced was PBMCs. All receptors derive from a woman aged 18 to 35 in good health and CMV-seronegative.

This chain uses TRBV5-1 with TRBJ2-1; weak D call: TRBD2 (5 bases). CDR1 SGHRS and CDR2 YFSETQ come from the germline V gene. With 0 bases removed from V and 3 bases from J, the gap between germline ends came to 16 bases. The CDR3 is 17 amino acids. The DNA of the CDR3 is TGCGCCAGCAGCTTGGACCCCCGGGGAGACGGCTACAATGAGCAGTTCTTC. Protein sequence: CASSLDPRGDGYNEQFF.

V usage is TRBV5-1 and J usage is TRBJ1-4, with D tentatively TRBD1 (6 bases). Trimming shortened V by 4 bases and J by 2 bases, and 9 bases separated the two germline ends. Germline V gives CDR1 SGHRS, CDR2 YFSETQ. This CDR3 is built from 14 residues. CDR3 sequence: CASSPRGTNEKLFF. The CDR3 region has the DNA TGCGCCAGCAGCCCCAGGGGTACTAATGAAAAACTGTTTTTT.

This clone was detected only a few times. The chain recombines TRBV21-1 with TRBJ2-6; the table's D gene call, TRBD1, was not cross checked with the DNA. TRBV21-1 is noted as a pseudogene. CDR3 length: 16 amino acids. CDR3 protein: CASSTQDRAGANVLTF. The CDR3 bases are TGTGCCAGCAGCACTCAAGACAGGGCTGGGGCCAACGTCCTGACTTTC.

The chain joins TRBV9 to TRBJ1-5; D gene unclear. CDR3 length equals 14 residues. Germline V gene lookup returns CDR1 SGDLS and CDR2 YYNGEE. Trimming shortened V by 0 bases and J by 4 bases, and 8 bases separated the two germline ends. CDR3 sequence: CASSVGQLNQPQHF. The CDR3, as DNA: TGTGCCAGCAGCGTAGGGCAGCTTAATCAGCCCCAGCATTTT.

The chain employs TRBV14 and TRBJ1-1, with no clear D. This CDR3 contains 14 residues. The germline V and J ends were trimmed by 3 bases and 1 base, with 9 bases remaining between them. CDR1 and CDR2 (germline): SGHDN, FVKESK. For the CDR3, the DNA is TGTGCCAGCAGCCAGCAGGCCCCGAACACTGAAGCTTTCTTT. This translates into CASSQQAPNTEAFF.

The chain carries TRBV2 and TRBJ2-7, with 9 bases that match TRBD1. Germline V gene lookup returns CDR1 SNHLY and CDR2 FYNNEI. CDR3 length: 14 amino acids. V lost 4 bases to trimming and J lost 6 bases; unmatched junction nucleotides: 7. The DNA of the CDR3 is TGTGCCAGCAGTGTAGAACAGGGGGCTTCCGAGCAGTACTTC. Its protein is CASSVEQGASEQYF.

This chain links TRBV7-9 with TRBJ1-3, with D unclear. The CDR3 length is 13 residues. With 0 bases removed from V and 1 base from J, the gap between germline ends came to 1 base. Germline V gene sequence: CDR1 SEHNR, CDR2 FQNEAQ (reference sequence). The CDR3 is CASSLASGNTIYF. In DNA form, the CDR3 reads TGTGCCAGCAGCTTAGCTTCTGGAAACACCATATATTTT.

This sequence joins TRBV6-1 and TRBJ2-7; TRBD2 matches 10 bases. This CDR3 is 15 amino acids long. J was trimmed by 4 bases and V by 4 bases; bases with no gene match: 7. The V gene's germline CDR1 is MNHNS and CDR2 SASEGT. The CDR3 coding sequence is TGTGCCAGCAGTGTGCAGCGGGAGGGTGGGTACGAGCAGTACTTC. Its translation: CASSVQREGGYEQYF.

This sequence joins TRBV11-3 and TRBJ2-5; D perhaps matches TRBD2 (5 bases). The CDR3 contains 12 residues. V was trimmed by 5 bases and J by 1 base, leaving 5 bases between them. Germline CDR1 is SGHNT and CDR2 is YENEEA. The CDR3, as DNA: TGTGCCAGCAGCCGGGGCCAAGAGACCCAGTACTTC. Its protein product is CASSRGQETQYF.

A few counts support this clone. This chain connects TRBV25-1 to TRBJ2-3; 12 nucleotides agree with TRBD2. With V trimmed by 4 bases and J by 1 base, 0 bases remained unmatched. The CDR3 extends over 15 amino acids. CDR1 MGHDK and CDR2 SYGVNS come from the germline V gene. In DNA, the CDR3 is TGTGCCAGCAGTGGACTAGCGGGAGGCACAGATACGCAGTATTTT. This sequence encodes CASSGLAGGTDTQYF.

The V and J genes are TRBV2 and TRBJ2-7; D gene ambiguous. Trimming removed 4 bases from V and 0 bases from J, with 10 bases in between. In germline, CDR1 is SNHLY, CDR2 FYNNEI. CDR3 size: 14 residues. The CDR3 sequence is CASSGVADSYEQYF. The DNA of the CDR3 is TGTGCCAGCAGTGGAGTGGCGGACTCCTACGAGCAGTACTTC.

This sequence joins TRBV19 and TRBJ2-7; 9 positions match TRBD2. CDR3 length equals 16 residues. CDR1 is LNHDA and CDR2 is SQIVND in the germline V gene (reference sequence). With V trimmed by 5 bases and J by 6 bases, 14 bases remained unmatched. For the CDR3, the DNA is TGTGCCAGTAGTCGCCGGGGACAGCGGGAGGCCGGCGAGCAGTACTTC. Translated: CASSRRGQREAGEQYF.

The chain joins TRBV5-4 to TRBJ1-1; D gene uncertain. V gave up 0 bases and J gave up 8 bases, with 14 bases separating them. The CDR3 runs 14 residues. In germline, CDR1 is SGHNT, CDR2 YYREEE (reference sequence). CDR3: CASSLDRAVGEAFF. Written as DNA, the CDR3 is TGTGCCAGCAGCTTGGACCGGGCTGTTGGGGAAGCTTTCTTT.

This rearrangement joins TRBV7-8 to TRBJ1-2; tentative D call: TRBD1 (5 bases). CDR1 is SGHVS, CDR2 FQNEAQ, per germline. CDR3 length: 13 residues. The V gene lost 6 bases and the J gene lost 8 bases, with 16 bases spanning the gap. The DNA of the CDR3 is TGTGCCAGCAGTGAGGACATCGCGCGCGGCTACACCTTC. As protein: CASSEDIARGYTF.

The chain joins TRBV9 to TRBJ2-2; possible D gene TRBD1, 5 bases. The CDR3 totals 14 residues. V lost 1 base and J 6 bases, leaving 10 bases between the germline ends. CDR1 is SGDLS and CDR2 is YYNGEE in the germline V gene. As DNA, the CDR3 is TGTGCCAGCAGCGTACAGGGATGGTCCGGGGAGCTGTTTTTT. It encodes CASSVQGWSGELFF.

The chain is built from TRBV15 and TRBJ2-1; D possibly corresponds to TRBD2 (5 bases). The CDR3 length is 15 residues. Germline CDR1 is LNHNV and CDR2 is YYDKDF (reference sequence). V was cut by 2 bases and J by 7 bases, with 15 bases left in between. The CDR3 DNA reads TGTGCCACCAGCAGATCCTGGGAAGCGGTAAATGAGCAGTTCTTC. Its protein product is CATSRSWEAVNEQFF.

The chain carries TRBV5-1 and TRBJ2-1; 10 bases map to TRBD2. J was trimmed by 2 bases and V by 3 bases; bases with no gene match: 5. CDR1 and CDR2 from the germline V gene are SGHRS and YFSETQ. The length of the CDR3 is 16 residues. CDR3 sequence reads: CASSSLLAGTYNEQFF. The CDR3 DNA sequence: TGCGCCAGCAGCTCCCTACTAGCGGGGACCTACAATGAGCAGTTCTTC.

V gene TRBV6-5 combines with J gene TRBJ1-4; D is unresolved. Germline lookup yields CDR1 MNHEY and CDR2 SVGAGI. V lost 5 bases to trimming and J lost 0 bases, with 7 bases between them. The CDR3 runs 14 residues. The CDR3 loop reads CASSRLATNEKLFF. CDR3 DNA sequence: TGTGCCAGCAGTCGACTTGCAACTAATGAAAAACTGTTTTTT.

The rearrangement joins TRBV27 to TRBJ2-1; no firm D call. Germline-derived CDR1 and CDR2 are MNHEY and SMNVEV (reference sequence). This CDR3 is built from 13 residues. Trimming removed 6 bases at V and 6 bases at J, with 12 bases between. CDR3 DNA: TGTGCCAGCAGCCCAAATTCGGCCAATGAGCAGTTCTTC. Its protein product is CASSPNSANEQFF.

This clone has only one observation. The chain combines TRBV19 with TRBJ1-2; D possibly corresponds to TRBD1 (6 bases). The CDR3 contains 12 residues. Deletions cut 6 bases from V and 5 bases from J, with 10 bases between. Germline CDR1 and CDR2: LNHDA and SQIVND (reference sequence). CDR3 region: CASSYRDYGYTF. Written as DNA, the CDR3 is TGTGCCAGTAGCTACAGGGATTATGGCTACACCTTC. The variable domain in full, completed from reference TRBV19 and TRBJ1-2, reads DGGITQSPKYLFRKEGQNVTLSCEQNLNHDAMYWYRQDPGQGLRLIYYSQIVNDFQKGDIAEGYSVSREKKESFPLTVTSAQKNPTAFYLCASSYRDYGYTFGSGTRLTVV.